These 22 T cell receptor beta chains were sequenced from one sample in a study of OX40 agonist ivuxolimab in advanced cancers. Clones were read by immunoSEQ multiplex PCR, and TCRdb kept only the in-frame ones, dropping some. This table has roughly 70,000 clones, around 90% appearing once. The sequences come from CD4+ or CD8+ T cells sorted from blood, collected in a trial of the OX40 agonist ivuxolimab. The receptors come from an adult with an advanced solid tumor such as melanoma, head and neck, liver or kidney cancer.

The chain links TRBV29-1 to TRBJ2-1, with D possibly TRBD1 on 5 matching bases. V dropped 2 bases and J dropped 6 bases, with 11 bases sitting between them. This CDR3 comprises 13 residues. Germline CDR1 reads SQVTM; CDR2 reads ANQGSEA. The CDR3 reads CSVEIIQGNEQFF. As DNA, the CDR3 is TGCAGCGTTGAAATAATCCAGGGCAATGAGCAGTTCTTC.

CDR3 sequence reads: CSARPINEQFF. The CDR3 region has the DNA TGCAGTGCTCGTCCTATCAATGAGCAGTTCTTC. The gene calls are TRBV20-1 and TRBJ2-1; D is unresolved. Germline CDR1 reads DFQATT; CDR2 reads SNEGSKA (reference sequence). The CDR3 length is 11 residues. Trimming removed 5 bases at V and 6 bases at J, with 8 bases between.

This rearrangement joins TRBV27 to TRBJ2-3, with TRBD2 matching 9 bases. This CDR3 region has 15 residues. The germline V gene has CDR1 MNHEY and CDR2 SMNVEV (reference sequence). The J segment lost 2 bases and the V segment lost 7 bases, leaving 7 bases of the junction unmatched. This CDR3 is CASTQTSGITDTQYF. In DNA form, the CDR3 reads TGTGCCAGCACCCAGACTAGCGGTATCACAGATACGCAGTATTTT.

V is TRBV5-6 and J is TRBJ2-1; 8 bases match TRBD2. Germline V gene lookup returns CDR1 SGHDT and CDR2 YYEEEE. This CDR3 is 15 amino acids long. V trimming: 4 bases; J trimming: 7 bases; junction bases outside the gene matches: 10. CDR3 in DNA: TGTGCCAGCAGCGCAACAGCGGGAGTTAGGAATGAGCAGTTCTTC. Its translation is CASSATAGVRNEQFF.

The V gene is TRBV4-1, the J gene TRBJ2-1; 11 nucleotides line up with TRBD2. The germline gives CDR1 MGHRA, CDR2 YSYEKL. This CDR3 comprises 16 residues. With 2 bases clipped from V and 7 bases from J, the junction kept 7 bases outside the gene matches. This chain's CDR3 is CASSQYLAGGGNEQFF. The CDR3 DNA reads as TGCGCCAGCAGCCAATACCTAGCGGGAGGTGGTAATGAGCAGTTCTTC.

The chain links TRBV6-1 to TRBJ2-7; D possibly corresponds to TRBD1 (6 bases). V was pared by 4 bases and J by 3 bases, with 13 bases between. The CDR3 is 14 amino acids. Germline CDR1 reads MNHNS; CDR2 reads SASEGT. CDR3 protein: CASSALTGFYEQYF. CDR3 coding DNA: TGTGCCAGCAGTGCCCTGACAGGCTTCTACGAGCAGTACTTC.

The V call is TRBV7-9, the J call TRBJ2-5; D might be TRBD1 (5 bases). V lost 5 bases to trimming and J lost 2 bases, with 15 bases between them. The CDR3 runs to 15 residues. Germline assignment: CDR1 SEHNR and CDR2 FQNEAQ (reference sequence). CDR3: CASSPRLRQQETQYF. The CDR3 region has the DNA TGTGCCAGCAGCCCTAGATTGAGACAGCAAGAGACCCAGTACTTC.

The chain combines TRBV5-6 with TRBJ1-1; D is unresolved. Germline CDR1 SGHDT, CDR2 YYEEEE. Trimming took off 2 bases at V and 5 bases at J, with 10 bases between the two ends. CDR3 length: 13 amino acids. The CDR3, as DNA: TGTGCCAGCAGCTTCCGGCCCCGGACTGAAGCTTTCTTT. It specifies CASSFRPRTEAFF.

The genes are TRBV19 and TRBJ2-2; D is possibly TRBD1 (5 bases). V was cut by 6 bases and J by 4 bases, with 9 bases left in between. The CDR3 runs to 13 residues. CDR1 is LNHDA and CDR2 is SQIVND in the germline V gene (reference sequence). The CDR3 bases are TGTGCCAGTAGGGCGACAGTCACCGGGGAGCTGTTTTTT. This translates into CASRATVTGELFF.

The J gene is TRBJ2-3, the V gene TRBV6-5, with D uncertain. The CDR3 is 13 amino acids. Germline CDR1 is MNHEY and CDR2 is SVGAGI. V lost 6 bases and J lost 2, with 9 bases in between. The CDR3 region has the DNA TGTGCCAGCAGCGGCGCGTACACAGATACGCAGTATTTT. It specifies CASSGAYTDTQYF.

This chain's CDR3 is CASSPSVGTGELFF. The CDR3 DNA reads as TGCGCCAGCAGCCCCTCGGTAGGGACCGGGGAGCTGTTTTTT. The rearrangement links TRBV4-3 to TRBJ2-2, with D unresolved. CDR1 is LGHNA, CDR2 YSLEER, per germline. The CDR3 covers 14 residues. Between the trimmed V and J ends, which lost 4 bases and 5 bases, there was a span of 11 bases.

This chain's CDR3 is CASSVGQEAGEQFF. The CDR3 region has the DNA TGTGCCAGCAGCGTAGGACAGGAAGCAGGTGAGCAGTTCTTC. V usage is TRBV9 and J usage is TRBJ2-1; D is perhaps TRBD1 (6 bases). This CDR3 region has 14 residues. V gave up 0 bases and J gave up 9 bases, with 13 bases separating them. The V gene's germline CDR1 is SGDLS and CDR2 YYNGEE.

The chain has TRBV5-1 and TRBJ1-4; TRBD1 is a possible D gene (6 bases). The germline V gene has CDR1 SGHRS and CDR2 YFSETQ. This CDR3 is 14 amino acids long. Trimming took off 1 base at V and 5 bases at J, with 9 bases between the two ends. This CDR3 is CASSLQGINEKLFF. The CDR3 bases are TGCGCCAGCAGCTTGCAGGGGATCAATGAAAAACTGTTTTTT.

The chain combines TRBV4-1 with TRBJ2-2, with 14 bases lining up with TRBD2. This CDR3 comprises 16 residues. Germline lookup yields CDR1 MGHRA and CDR2 YSYEKL. The V and J ends lost 5 bases and 8 bases, in that order; junction bases with no gene match: 7. This CDR3 is CASSGTSGSSFGELFF. The CDR3 DNA reads TGCGCCAGCAGCGGGACTAGCGGGAGTTCTTTTGGGGAGCTGTTTTTT.

The gene calls are TRBV21-1 and TRBJ1-2. TRBV21-1 is described as a pseudogene. The CDR3 covers 19 residues. CDR3 in amino acids: CASSKRWGNGRNANYGYTF. The CDR3 nucleotides are TGTGCCAGCAGCAAAAGGTGGGGGAACGGGCGAAACGCTAACTATGGCTACACCTTC.

V usage is TRBV5-6 and J usage is TRBJ2-3, with D maybe TRBD1 (5 bases). V was shortened by 6 bases and J by 2 bases, with 10 bases between the two germline ends. From germline, CDR1 is SGHDT and CDR2 YYEEEE. The CDR3 spans 13 residues. The CDR3 coding sequence is TGTGCCAGCATCCTGACAGCCACAGATACGCAGTATTTT. This sequence encodes CASILTATDTQYF.

The chain uses TRBV7-2 and TRBJ2-7; 11 positions match TRBD2. The CDR3 spans 16 residues. The ends lost 5 bases at V and 0 bases at J; junction bases unmatched: 6. Germline loops: CDR1 SGHTA, CDR2 FQGNSA. The CDR3 here is CASSPTSGVSSYEQYF. CDR3 DNA sequence: TGTGCCAGCAGCCCGACTAGCGGGGTCAGCTCCTACGAGCAGTACTTC.

The rearrangement links TRBV5-6 to TRBJ2-6, with 8 nucleotides matching TRBD1. The germline V gene has CDR1 SGHDT and CDR2 YYEEEE. The CDR3 covers 17 residues. V lost 2 bases, J lost 2 bases, and 6 bases stayed unmatched. The CDR3 DNA reads TGTGCCAGCAGCTTAGCAGGGGGCCAGCCTGGGGCCAACGTCCTGACTTTC. It yields the protein CASSLAGGQPGANVLTF.

This rearrangement joins TRBV5-1 to TRBJ1-1; D not certain. The CDR3 has 11 residues. The germline CDR1 and CDR2 sequences are SGHRS and YFSETQ. The V end was cut by 1 base, the J end by 7 bases, with 5 bases between. The CDR3 DNA reads TGCGCCAGCAGCTTGACGGGTGAAGCTTTCTTT. Its translation: CASSLTGEAFF.

The chain couples TRBV4-3 to TRBJ2-3, with 7 bases aligning to TRBD2. The CDR3 is 14 residues long. CDR1 is LGHNA, CDR2 YSLEER, per germline. Unmatched junction bases numbered 6, after V lost 3 bases and J lost 6 bases. Written as DNA, the CDR3 is TGCGCCAGCAGCCAGGGGGACTATGGGGATACGCAGTATTTT. This gives the protein CASSQGDYGDTQYF.

This chain connects TRBV30 to TRBJ2-1; 12 nucleotides line up with TRBD2. Unmatched junction bases numbered 4, after V lost 1 base and J lost 6 bases. Germline assignment: CDR1 GTSNPN and CDR2 SVGIG (reference sequence). The CDR3 extends over 15 amino acids. CDR3 DNA sequence: TGTGCCTGGAGTGAGGCTAGCGGGAGGGCCAATGAGCAGTTCTTC. Translating it yields CAWSEASGRANEQFF.

This sequence joins TRBV18 and TRBJ2-7, with D perhaps matching TRBD1 (6 bases). With 4 bases removed from V and 3 bases from J, the gap between germline ends came to 13 bases. The CDR3 has 14 amino acids. Per germline, CDR1 KGHSH and CDR2 LQKENI. CDR3 sequence (DNA): TGTGCCAGCTCACGTAACCGGGACAACTACGAGCAGTACTTC. Translated: CASSRNRDNYEQYF.